The text below deals with one TCR beta chain. The antigen is undetermined. The data stem from a study of CD8 T cells in ankylosing spondylitis. Findings and caveats of the study: Matched synovial fluid from ankylosing spondylitis patients was reported to be enriched for disease-linked clones.

Making use of molecular barcodes, quantitative 5'-RACE generated TCR beta libraries. From the 5' RACE reads, TCRdb called clonotypes with MiXCR, one entry per CDR3 protein. Of tens of thousands of distinct CDR3 sequences detected, around 30% appear once; the ten largest clones hold 55% to 75%. V was shortened by 6 bases and J by 7 bases, with 13 bases between the two germline ends. The CDR3 is 13 residues long. Sequencing input: blood, either unsorted or a sorted T cell fraction (not recorded which). This TCR was recovered from a male donor with ankylosing spondylitis or in good health (not recorded which). The V and J genes are TRBV12-3 or TRBV12-4 and TRBJ1-5; D is perhaps TRBD1 (6 bases). The CDR3 region is CASRETGPQPQHF. As DNA, the CDR3 is TGTGCCAGCAGAGAGACAGGCCCCCAGCCCCAGCATTTT.